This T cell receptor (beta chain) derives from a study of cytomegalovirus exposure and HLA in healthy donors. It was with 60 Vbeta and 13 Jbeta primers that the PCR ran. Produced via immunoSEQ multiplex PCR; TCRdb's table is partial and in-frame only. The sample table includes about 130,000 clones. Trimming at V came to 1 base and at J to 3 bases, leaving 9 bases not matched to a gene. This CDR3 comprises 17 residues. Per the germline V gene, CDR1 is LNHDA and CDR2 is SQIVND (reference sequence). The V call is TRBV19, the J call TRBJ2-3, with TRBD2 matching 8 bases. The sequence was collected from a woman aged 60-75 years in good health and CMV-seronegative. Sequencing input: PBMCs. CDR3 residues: CASSIGGPGLVTDTQYF. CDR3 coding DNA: TGTGCCAGTAGTATAGGGGGACCGGGACTAGTAACAGATACGCAGTATTTT.